The source of this T cell receptor beta chain is a study of OX40 agonist ivuxolimab in advanced cancers. The overall study: It was ivuxolimab, an agonistic anti-OX40 (CD134) antibody, that patients were treated with. Antecedent anti-PD-1, anti-PD-L1 or anti-CTLA-4 therapy was permissible, with roughly 40% having received some. Averaging approximately 60 years in age, with a range of about 23 to 80, the cohort was 65% to 90% male.

Peripheral blood came from all dose cohorts at three timepoints. The CDR3 covers 14 residues. The V end was cut by 4 bases, the J end by 6 bases, with 15 bases between. CDR1 and CDR2 (germline): SQVTM, ANQGSEA. Using immunoSEQ multiplex PCR, the repertoire was profiled, and TCRdb retains in-frame clones only, with some absent. The sample includes under 85,000 clones, about 85% of them seen just once. The TCR was taken from an adult with an advanced solid tumor such as melanoma, head and neck, liver or kidney cancer. The sequencing used CD4+ or CD8+ T cells sorted from blood, collected in a trial of the OX40 agonist ivuxolimab. The chain has TRBV29-1 and TRBJ2-2, with D unclear. The CDR3 DNA is TGCAGCGTTGCTCCATCTCTGAGCGCCGGGGAGCTGTTTTTT. Amino acids: CSVAPSLSAGELFF.